This TCR beta chain emerged from a study of T-cell reconstitution after alpha-beta-depleted transplantation in children. General study findings and limits: The authors attributed T-cell counts and diversity one year after transplant mostly to newly produced T cells. At around two months after transplant, the alpha-beta T cells were reportedly derived from several hundred expanded clones that came from non-depleted graft cells.

The TCRbeta library incorporated unique molecular identifiers. TCRdb recomputed calls from the PCR reads with MiXCR, one row per CDR3 protein. The repertoire holds roughly 400,000 distinct CDR3 sequences, roughly two fifths seen once, with 27% in the top ten. This CDR3 has 13 amino acids. Germline values: CDR1 DFQATT, CDR2 SNEGSKA (reference sequence). Remarks on this clonotype: The target antigen is unknown. A read error may explain this, as a much larger clone is one base away.

Sequenced here: PBMCs, sampled before TCRalphabeta/CD19-depleted stem cell transplant. The sequence was collected from a girl aged 2-15 years with aplastic anemia, due to receive a stem cell transplant. The gene calls are TRBV20-1 and TRBJ1-2; 9 nucleotides agree with TRBD1. The CDR3 is CSALKQGADGDTF. DNA for the CDR3: TGCAGTGCCCTTAAACAGGGGGCGGATGGCGACACCTTC.